Described below is a single TCR beta chain sequence and its context. Its specificity is unknown. TCRdb keeps only in-frame clones here, not all; method: immunoSEQ multiplex PCR. The data show 52,000 or so clones, about 80% seen once. Noted time point: week 5, during vaccination. Every vaccination contained 300 ug of the mutant IDH1 20-mer peptide and was paired with topical imiquimod. The data originate from a study of a mutant IDH1 vaccine in newly diagnosed glioma. Study background: The patients received vaccinations eight times, in weeks 1, 3, 5, 7, 11, 15, 19 and 23. Therapy received beforehand was radiotherapy, temozolomide, or both, with most patients given both. Treated patients comprised 62.5% males and approximately 38% females, mean age about 43 years.

This CDR3 comprises 16 residues. The V end was cut by 2 bases, the J end by 5 bases, with 18 bases between. Per the germline V gene, CDR1 is ENHRY and CDR2 is SYGVKD. The input for sequencing was PBMCs, taken from a glioma patient whose treatment included an IDH1 peptide vaccine. The sequence was obtained from a young woman with glioma. Some clones in this sample may be carry-over from other donors' samples. The rearrangement uses TRBV10-3 and TRBJ1-1; tentative D call: TRBD1 (6 bases). CDR3 in DNA: TGTGCCATCAGTGAGACGACACAGGGAAGAAGAACTGAAGCTTTCTTT. It specifies CAISETTQGRRTEAFF.